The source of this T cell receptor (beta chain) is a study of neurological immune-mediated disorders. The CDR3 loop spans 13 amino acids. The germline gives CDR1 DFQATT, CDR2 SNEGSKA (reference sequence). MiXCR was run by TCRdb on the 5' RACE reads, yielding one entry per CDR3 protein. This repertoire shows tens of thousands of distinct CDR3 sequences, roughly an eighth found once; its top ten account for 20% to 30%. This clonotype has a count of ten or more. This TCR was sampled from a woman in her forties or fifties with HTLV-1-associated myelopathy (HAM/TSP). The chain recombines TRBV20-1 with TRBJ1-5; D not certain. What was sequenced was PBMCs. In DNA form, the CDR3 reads TGCGGGAACGGAGGGAAGGGCAATCAGCCCCAGCATTTT. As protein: CGNGGKGNQPQHF.